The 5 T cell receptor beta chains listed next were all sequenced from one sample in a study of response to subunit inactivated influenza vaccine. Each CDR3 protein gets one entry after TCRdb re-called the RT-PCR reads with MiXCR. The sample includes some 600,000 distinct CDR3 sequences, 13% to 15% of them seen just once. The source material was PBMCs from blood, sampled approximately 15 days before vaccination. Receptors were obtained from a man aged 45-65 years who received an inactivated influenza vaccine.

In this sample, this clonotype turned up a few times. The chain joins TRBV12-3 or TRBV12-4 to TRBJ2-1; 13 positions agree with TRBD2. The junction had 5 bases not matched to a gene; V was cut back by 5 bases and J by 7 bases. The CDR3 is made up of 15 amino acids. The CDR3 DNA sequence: TGTGCCAGCAGTCGGACTAGCGGGAGTGTTAATGAGCAGTTCTTC. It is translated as CASSRTSGSVNEQFF.

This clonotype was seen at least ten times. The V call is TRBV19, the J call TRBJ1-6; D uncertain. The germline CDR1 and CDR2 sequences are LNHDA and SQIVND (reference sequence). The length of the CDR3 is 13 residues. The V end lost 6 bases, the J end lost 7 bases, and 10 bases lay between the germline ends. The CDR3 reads CASSRTGNSPLHF. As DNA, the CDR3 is TGTGCCAGTAGCCGGACGGGGAATTCACCCCTCCACTTT.

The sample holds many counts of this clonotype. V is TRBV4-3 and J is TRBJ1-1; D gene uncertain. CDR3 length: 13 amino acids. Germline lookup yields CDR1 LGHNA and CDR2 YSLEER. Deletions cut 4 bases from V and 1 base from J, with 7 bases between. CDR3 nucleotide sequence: TGCGCCAGCAGCCCCGAGCCGAACACTGAAGCTTTCTTT. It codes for CASSPEPNTEAFF.

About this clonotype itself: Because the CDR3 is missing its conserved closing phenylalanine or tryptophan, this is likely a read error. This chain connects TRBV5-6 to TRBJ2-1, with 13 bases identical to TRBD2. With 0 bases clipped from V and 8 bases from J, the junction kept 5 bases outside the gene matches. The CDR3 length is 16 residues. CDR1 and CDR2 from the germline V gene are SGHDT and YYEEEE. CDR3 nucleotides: TGTGCCAGCAGCTTGGGGACTAGCGGGAGATCGGATGAGCAGTTCTTA. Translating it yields CASSLGTSGRSDEQFL.

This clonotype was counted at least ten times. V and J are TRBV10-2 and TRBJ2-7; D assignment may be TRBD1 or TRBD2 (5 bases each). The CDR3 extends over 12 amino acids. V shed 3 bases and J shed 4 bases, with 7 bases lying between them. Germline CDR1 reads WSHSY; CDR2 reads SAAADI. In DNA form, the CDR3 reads TGCGCCAGCAGTGACGAGGGGTACGAGCAGTACTTC. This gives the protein CASSDEGYEQYF.